The 8 T cell receptor beta chains presented below share a single source sample, sequenced in a study of shared clonotypes between healthy human individuals. Assay used: immunoSEQ multiplex PCR; TCRdb lists only in-frame clones, some missing. The sample holds approximately 460,000 clones, roughly 80% seen once. Source material: PBMCs. The receptor set was obtained from a woman aged 40 to 50 in good health. Some clones in this sample may be carry-over from other donors' samples.

This clone was seen repeatedly, ten times or more. Other DNA sequences within the sample encode an identical CDR3. The chain links TRBV30 to TRBJ1-5, with TRBD1 as a possible D gene (5 bases). V was trimmed by 0 bases and J by 7 bases, leaving 10 bases between them. Germline values: CDR1 GTSNPN, CDR2 SVGIG (reference sequence). The CDR3 runs 13 residues. CDR3 sequence (DNA): TGTGCCTGGAGTGTACTTGGGGACCAGCCCCAGCATTTT. Its translation is CAWSVLGDQPQHF.

The V and J genes are TRBV7-9 and TRBJ2-3; 10 positions match TRBD1. The CDR3 sequence is 18 residues long. Trimming took 5 bases from V and 2 from J; bases not matched to a gene: 13. Looked up from germline, CDR1 is SEHNR and CDR2 is FQNEAQ (reference sequence). The CDR3: CASSPRDRGLFFTDTQYF. The CDR3 DNA follows: TGTGCCAGCAGCCCCCGGGACAGGGGTTTATTTTTCACAGATACGCAGTATTTT.

On this clone itself: A single base is all that separates this from a far larger clone, so a read error is likely. The rearrangement uses TRBV6-1 and TRBJ1-4; 9 nucleotides align to TRBD1. The V and J ends lost 7 bases and 8 bases, in that order; junction bases with no gene match: 8. This CDR3 spans 14 amino acids. In germline, CDR1 is MNHNS, CDR2 SASEGT. The chain's CDR3 is CASIGTGLWEKLFF. The CDR3 DNA follows: TGTGCCAGCATCGGGACAGGGCTTTGGGAAAAACTGTTTTTT.

The chain carries TRBV7-2 and TRBJ2-5, with 11 bases fitting TRBD2. Germline CDR1 and CDR2: SGHTA and FQGNSA. The CDR3 has 15 amino acids. With 1 base clipped from V and 7 bases from J, the junction kept 5 bases outside the gene matches. The DNA for the CDR3 is TGTGCCAGCAGCTTAGGGACTAGCGGGTTCGCGACCCAGTACTTC. It encodes CASSLGTSGFATQYF.

This chain connects TRBV5-4 to TRBJ2-5; the D is unclear. V was clipped by 0 bases and J by 5 bases, with 2 bases between them. This CDR3 contains 11 residues. In germline, CDR1 is SGHNT, CDR2 YYREEE (reference sequence). The DNA of the CDR3 is TGTGCCAGCAGCTTGGATGAGACCCAGTACTTC. Amino acid sequence: CASSLDETQYF.

This sequence joins TRBV30 and TRBJ1-5; unclear D gene. V dropped 2 bases and J dropped 1 base, with 9 bases sitting between them. The germline V gene encodes CDR1 GTSNPN and CDR2 SVGIG (reference sequence). The CDR3 runs to 14 residues. DNA for the CDR3: TGTGCCTGGAGTCCCGGGCAGAGCAATCAGCCCCAGCATTTT. This encodes CAWSPGQSNQPQHF.

The genes are TRBV7-6 and TRBJ2-7; a weak D match, TRBD1 (6 bases). Germline CDR1 SGHVS, CDR2 FNYEAQ. V lost 4 bases, J lost 0 bases, and 16 bases lay in between. The CDR3 covers 16 residues. The CDR3 loop reads CASSSLSGTNSYEQYF. The CDR3 nucleotides read TGTGCCAGCAGCTCGCTCTCGGGGACAAACTCCTACGAGCAGTACTTC.

The chain employs TRBV7-2 and TRBJ2-5; D unclear. The CDR3 runs to 13 residues. Per germline, CDR1 SGHTA and CDR2 FQGNSA. Trimming removed 5 bases at V and 5 bases at J, with 12 bases between. Here the CDR3 DNA reads TGTGCCAGCAGCCCGGGCCTGTCGGAGACCCAGTACTTC. Translating gives CASSPGLSETQYF.